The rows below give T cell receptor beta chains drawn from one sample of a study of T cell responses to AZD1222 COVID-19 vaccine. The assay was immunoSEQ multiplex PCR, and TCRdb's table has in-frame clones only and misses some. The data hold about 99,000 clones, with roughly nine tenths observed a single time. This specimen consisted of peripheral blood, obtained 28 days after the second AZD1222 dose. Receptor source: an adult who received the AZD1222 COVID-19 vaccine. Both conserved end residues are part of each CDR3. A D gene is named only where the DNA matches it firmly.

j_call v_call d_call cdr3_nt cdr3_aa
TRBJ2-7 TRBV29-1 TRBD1 TGCAGCGTGCGGGACAGGCTAGGTGGAGAGCAGTACTTC CSVRDRLGGEQYF
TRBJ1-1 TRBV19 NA TGTGCCAGTAGCCCCCTCTTGGGTTGGGCCACTGAAGCTTTCTTT CASSPLLGWATEAFF
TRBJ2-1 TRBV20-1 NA TGCAGTGCTTCCCAGGGGAATGAGCAGTTCTTC CSASQGNEQFF
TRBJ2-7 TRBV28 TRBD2 TGTGCCAGCACCACCAGCGGGGTTCGGCAGTACTTC CASTTSGVRQYF
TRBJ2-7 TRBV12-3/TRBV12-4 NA TGTGCCAGCAGTTTAAGACAACCCTACGAGCAGTACTTC CASSLRQPYEQYF
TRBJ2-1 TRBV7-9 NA TGTGCCAGCAGCCCGGGAAAAGGGGGTTACAATGAGCAGTTCTTC CASSPGKGGYNEQFF
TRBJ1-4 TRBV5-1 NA TGCGCCAGCAGCGCAGGCCTAACCCCCTCAACTAATGAAAAACTGTTTTTT CASSAGLTPSTNEKLFF
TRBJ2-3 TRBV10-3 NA TGTGCCATCAGTCCCCCGACAAGCGGACGGGTAGCAGATACGCAGTATTTT CAISPPTSGRVADTQYF
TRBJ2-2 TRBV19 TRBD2 TGTGCCAGTAGTTCTCCTAGCGGGAGCTCTACCGGGGAGCTGTTTTTT CASSSPSGSSTGELFF
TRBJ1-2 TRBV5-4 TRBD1 TGTGCCAGCAGCCGCGACAGGGGGCTATACGGCTACACCTTC CASSRDRGLYGYTF